This T cell receptor (beta chain) was observed in a study of T-cell memory formation after mild COVID-19. Notes on the study in general: CD4+ bias marked clones expanding day 15 to 37, unlike balanced contracting clones. Contracting CD8+ clones were enriched in EMRA, CD4+ mainly in CM and EM.

The germline gives CDR1 SGHRS, CDR2 YFSETQ. V gave up 2 bases and J gave up 4 bases, with 15 bases separating them. The CDR3 has 15 amino acids. From the 5' RACE reads, TCRdb called clonotypes with MiXCR, one entry per CDR3 protein. The data hold 150,000 to 200,000 distinct CDR3 sequences, with 13% observed a single time. As regards this clonotype: Its antigen is as yet unknown.

V is TRBV5-1 and J is TRBJ1-1, with a weak D call TRBD1 (5 bases). The sequence came from a man aged 18 to 30 who had mild COVID-19 (a few samples of this study predate the infection). Cell type and time point are not known. The sample comprised PBMCs or a T cell subset sorted from them (not recorded which). CDR3 nucleotides: TGCGCCAGCAGCTTACGACAGATCCCAGCCACTGAAGCTTTCTTT. This translates into CASSLRQIPATEAFF.